Below are 20 T cell receptor beta chains sequenced from a single sample in a study of CD8 T cells in ankylosing spondylitis. Each CDR3 protein is one row after TCRdb ran MiXCR on the 5' RACE reads. The table lists roughly 250,000 distinct CDR3 sequences, around 9.2% of them singletons. The specimen was blood, either unsorted or a sorted T cell fraction (not recorded which). The receptors were sampled from a male donor with ankylosing spondylitis or in good health (not recorded which).

This clonotype was seen many times. The chain combines TRBV15 with TRBJ1-3; D is ambiguous. The CDR3 covers 15 residues. Germline CDR1 and CDR2: LNHNV and YYDKDF (reference sequence). V was cut by 0 bases and J by 2 bases, with 8 bases left in between. Here the CDR3 DNA reads TGTGCCACCAGCAGAGATATAGGGACTGGAAACACCATATATTTT. This codes for CATSRDIGTGNTIYF.

This clonotype was recorded at least ten times. The chain carries TRBV20-1 and TRBJ1-1; TRBD1 is a possible D gene (6 bases). Germline V gives CDR1 DFQATT, CDR2 SNEGSKA (reference sequence). The CDR3 totals 16 residues. V was pared by 6 bases and J by 0 bases, with 20 bases between. CDR3 sequence (DNA): TGCAGTGCCTCGGCGGGAGGGGGGCGCCTGAACACTGAAGCTTTCTTT. Protein sequence: CSASAGGGRLNTEAFF.

This clonotype was seen ten or more times. The chain is built from TRBV20-1 and TRBJ1-2; D is possibly TRBD1 (6 bases). The germline gives CDR1 DFQATT, CDR2 SNEGSKA (reference sequence). V lost 6 bases to trimming and J lost 7 bases, with 21 bases between them. The CDR3 has 14 residues. The DNA for the CDR3 is TGCAGTGCAAGTATCAACAGGGCTTCTCGTGGCTACACCTTC. Encoded protein: CSASINRASRGYTF.

CDR3 nucleotides: TGTGCCAGCAGCTTATTAAGATCCTACGAGCAGTACTTC. Its protein is CASSLLRSYEQYF. The chain recombines TRBV7-2 with TRBJ2-7; D not resolved. The CDR3 loop spans 13 amino acids. V was clipped by 2 bases and J by 1 base, with 6 bases between them. Germline lookup yields CDR1 SGHTA and CDR2 FQGNSA.

The table lists this clonotype with many counts. The chain joins TRBV6-1 to TRBJ1-1, with D maybe TRBD1 (6 bases). Trimming took 8 bases from V and 5 from J, leaving 15 bases between them. The germline V gene has CDR1 MNHNS and CDR2 SASEGT. The CDR3 is 13 residues long. CDR3 amino acids: CASGRGEGTEAFF. CDR3 sequence (DNA): TGTGCCAGCGGCAGGGGCGAGGGAACTGAAGCTTTCTTT.

This clonotype was observed at least ten times. V usage is TRBV15 and J usage is TRBJ2-3; D is undetermined. This CDR3 is 16 amino acids long. Trimming shortened V by 0 bases and J by 1 base, and 11 bases separated the two germline ends. Germline V lookup: CDR1 LNHNV, CDR2 YYDKDF (reference sequence). This CDR3 is CATSRDQHLGTDTQYF. The DNA of the CDR3 is TGTGCCACCAGCAGAGATCAGCACCTGGGCACAGATACGCAGTATTTT.

This clonotype was counted at least ten times. J is TRBJ2-1 and V is TRBV18; 8 bases are a match to TRBD2. V shed 2 bases and J 4 bases; nucleotides not matched to a gene: 10. Germline V gives CDR1 KGHSH, CDR2 LQKENI. This CDR3 has 17 residues. The CDR3 DNA reads TGTGCCAGCTCACCAACCGGGCAGCGGGGGACTTACAATGAGCAGTTCTTC. Amino acid sequence: CASSPTGQRGTYNEQFF.

V usage is TRBV12-3 or TRBV12-4 and J usage is TRBJ1-3; 9 positions match TRBD1. The CDR3 contains 18 residues. V shed 7 bases and J 0 bases; nucleotides not matched to a gene: 13. This chain's CDR3 is CASNTGTGILSSGNTIYF. The DNA of the CDR3 is TGTGCCAGCAACACCGGGACAGGGATTCTAAGCTCTGGAAACACCATATATTTT.

This clonotype was seen a few times. The gene calls are TRBV12-3 or TRBV12-4 and TRBJ1-2; 8 bases agree with TRBD1. The junction had 6 bases not matched to a gene; V was cut back by 6 bases and J by 3 bases. The CDR3 is 14 residues long. In DNA, the CDR3 is TGTGCCAGCAGCGTGGGACAGGCTCACTATGGCTACACCTTC. Protein sequence: CASSVGQAHYGYTF.

In the case of this clonotype: This may be a read error, as it is one base from a much larger clone. The V gene is TRBV24-1, the J gene TRBJ2-1, with D possibly being TRBD1 (6 bases). The germline V gene encodes CDR1 KGHDR and CDR2 SFDVKD. The CDR3 consists of 15 residues. The CDR3 region has the DNA TGTGCCACCAGTGATCCGGGACAATCCTACAATGAGCAGCTCTTC. Its translation is CATSDPGQSYNEQLF.

The table lists this clonotype with many counts. V usage is TRBV11-3 and J usage is TRBJ2-1; D unclear. Germline CDR1 and CDR2: SGHNT and YENEEA. The CDR3 length is 15 residues. Trimming took 4 bases from V and 0 from J, leaving 10 bases between them. CDR3 sequence (DNA): TGTGCCAGCAGCTCAACGGTTAGCTCCTACAATGAGCAGTTCTTC. Protein: CASSSTVSSYNEQFF.

This clonotype came up a few times. The chain combines TRBV29-1 with TRBJ1-2, with D perhaps matching TRBD1 (5 bases). The CDR3 runs to 13 residues. The V end lost 7 bases, the J end lost 0 bases, and 12 bases lay between the germline ends. Germline V lookup: CDR1 SQVTM, CDR2 ANQGSEA. In DNA, the CDR3 is TGCAGCGCCGGGGGGGTCGCTAACTATGGCTACACCTTC. Translating gives CSAGGVANYGYTF.

The J gene is TRBJ2-1, the V gene TRBV4-1; no clear D gene. Trimming left V 0 bases short and J 8 bases short, with 8 bases between. CDR1 MGHRA and CDR2 YSYEKL come from the germline V gene. The CDR3 totals 13 residues. The CDR3 nucleotides read TGCGCCAGCAGCCAAGAAGTAACGGATGAGCAGTTCTTC. Encoded protein: CASSQEVTDEQFF.

Details on this clonotype: A read error may be the cause here, since a much bigger clone is one base away. This chain links TRBV6-1 with TRBJ2-7; TRBD1 aligns across 11 bases. Germline V gene sequence: CDR1 MNHNS, CDR2 SASEGT. This CDR3 is 15 amino acids long. The CDR3 here is CASSERDRGSCEQYF. The CDR3 nucleotides are TGTGCCAGCAGTGAAAGGGACAGGGGGTCCTGCGAGCAGTACTTC.

This clonotype was recorded at least ten times. The chain recombines TRBV6-1 with TRBJ2-2, with 9 bases matching TRBD2. The CDR3 sequence is 16 residues long. J lost 2 bases, V lost 5 bases, and 6 bases had no gene match. In germline, CDR1 is MNHNS, CDR2 SASEGT. CDR3 residues: CASSTRLAENTGELFF. The CDR3 DNA reads as TGTGCCAGCAGTACGAGACTAGCGGAAAACACCGGGGAGCTGTTTTTT.

Ten or more counts support this clonotype. The V and J genes are TRBV6-5 and TRBJ2-7, with D maybe TRBD1 (7 bases). V gave up 0 bases and J gave up 5 bases, with 23 bases separating them. Per the germline V gene, CDR1 is MNHEY and CDR2 is SVGAGI. The CDR3 totals 18 residues. The CDR3 sequence is CASSYSLIGAGTAHEQYF. The CDR3 bases are TGTGCCAGCAGTTACTCGTTGATAGGCGCGGGGACAGCCCACGAGCAGTACTTC.

A few counts support this clonotype. DNA for the CDR3: TGTGCCAGCAGCCGAGACAGCGGGGAGGGTGAGCAGTTCTTC. It codes for CASSRDSGEGEQFF. The chain recombines TRBV3-1 with TRBJ2-1, with TRBD2 matching over 7 bases. The CDR3 runs to 14 residues. Per the germline V gene, CDR1 is LGHDT and CDR2 is YNNKEL (reference sequence). With V trimmed by 4 bases and J by 9 bases, 9 bases remained unmatched.

This clonotype was recorded many times. V gene TRBV7-2 combines with J gene TRBJ2-1; 10 positions match TRBD1. The junction had 6 bases not matched to a gene; V was cut back by 1 base and J by 3 bases. CDR1 and CDR2 from the germline V gene are SGHTA and FQGNSA. The CDR3 sequence is 17 residues long. CDR3 sequence reads: CASSLVVRTGGYNEQFF. The CDR3 DNA is TGTGCCAGCAGCTTAGTAGTAAGGACAGGGGGCTACAATGAGCAGTTCTTC.

Ten or more counts support this clonotype. The chain links TRBV5-1 to TRBJ2-2; D remains ambiguous. Germline CDR1 and CDR2: SGHRS and YFSETQ. CDR3 size: 15 residues. V was trimmed by 0 bases and J by 5 bases, leaving 11 bases between them. The CDR3 DNA reads TGCGCCAGCAGCTTGGTGGCAAAGCAGACCGGGGAGCTGTTTTTT. Its protein product is CASSLVAKQTGELFF. Complete variable domain (other parts from reference TRBV5-1 and TRBJ2-2): KAGVTQTPRYLIKTRGQQVTLSCSPISGHRSVSWYQQTPGQGLQFLFEYFSETQRNKGNFPGRFSGRQFSNSRSEMNVSTLELGDSALYLCASSLVAKQTGELFFGEGSRLTVL.

There are many counts of this clonotype. V gene TRBV20-1 combines with J gene TRBJ2-3, with D possibly being TRBD2 (5 bases). This CDR3 comprises 14 residues. V gave up 1 base and J gave up 5 bases, with 13 bases separating them. Germline lookup yields CDR1 DFQATT and CDR2 SNEGSKA (reference sequence). DNA of the CDR3: TGCAGTGCTAGAGCAGAGGAGCGGTTAGATACGCAGTATTTT. Translation: CSARAEERLDTQYF.